This entry concerns a single T cell receptor (beta chain). This sample is part of a study of cytomegalovirus exposure and HLA in healthy donors. Sequencing was performed with immunoSEQ multiplex PCR; in TCRdb, only in-frame clones are kept and a portion is missing. Of over 200,000 clones listed, approximately 80% were seen once; the top ten hold about 14%. The donors were members of the approximately 120-subject validation cohort (separate from the approximately 670-subject first cohort). The TCR was taken from a woman in her thirties in good health and CMV-seropositive. Sequences were obtained from PBMCs.

This CDR3 reads CASSRGLEQGSYEQYF. The CDR3 DNA reads as TGTGCCAGCAGCCGCGGGCTCGAACAGGGTTCCTACGAGCAGTACTTC. The chain joins TRBV11-2 to TRBJ2-7; weak D call: TRBD1 (6 bases). Trimming took 5 bases from V and 1 from J, leaving 18 bases between them. The CDR3 is 16 amino acids. CDR1 and CDR2 (germline): SGHAT, FQNNGV.